One and the same sample provided the 24 T cell receptor beta chains below, sequenced in a study of early T cells in non-severe SARS-CoV-2 infection. TCRdb reprocessed the 5' RACE reads with MiXCR, giving one entry per CDR3 protein. The table shows tens of thousands of distinct CDR3 sequences, with around 10% occurring only once. The input for sequencing was whole blood, taken at baseline. These receptors were obtained from an adult who was a healthcare worker with PCR-confirmed SARS-CoV-2 infection or an uninfected control (not recorded which).

This chain links TRBV7-3 with TRBJ1-1; no clear D gene. There are 16 residues in the CDR3. The germline V gene has CDR1 SGHTA and CDR2 FQGTGA. V shed 0 bases and J shed 3 bases, with 14 bases lying between them. DNA for the CDR3: TGTGCCAGCAGCTTAACTGGCAACTTGGGGTACACTGAAGCTTTCTTT. Amino acids: CASSLTGNLGYTEAFF.

This clonotype was observed a handful of times. The CDR3 nucleotides read TGCGCCAGCAGCTTGGGGCCGACCGTGAACACCGGGGAGCTGTTTTTT. It translates to CASSLGPTVNTGELFF. V is TRBV5-1 and J is TRBJ2-2, with unresolved D. The germline gives CDR1 SGHRS, CDR2 YFSETQ. V was shortened by 0 bases and J by 1 base, with 10 bases between the two germline ends. The CDR3 length is 16 residues.

The V gene is TRBV12-5, the J gene TRBJ2-7; unclear D gene. Germline V CDR1 and CDR2: LGHNT, FRNRAP. The CDR3 is made up of 12 amino acids. V was trimmed by 0 bases and J by 3 bases, leaving 3 bases between them. The DNA for the CDR3 is TGTGCTAGTGGTTTGGTAAGCTACGAGCAGTACTTC. Translation gives CASGLVSYEQYF. The whole variable domain, filled in from reference TRBV12-5 and TRBJ2-7, reads DARVTQTPRHKVTEMGQEVTMRCQPILGHNTVFWYRQTMMQGLELLAYFRNRAPLDDSGMPKDRFSAEMPDATLATLKIQPSEPRDSAVYFCASGLVSYEQYFGPGTRLTVT.

This clonotype was seen many times. This chain joins TRBV5-1 and TRBJ2-7; possible D gene TRBD2, 5 bases. The CDR3 is 14 residues long. Trimming took off 4 bases at V and 3 bases at J, with 14 bases between the two ends. Per the germline V gene, CDR1 is SGHRS and CDR2 is YFSETQ. The CDR3 here is CASSLFSGNYEQYF. CDR3 coding DNA: TGCGCCAGCAGCCTGTTCTCGGGGAACTACGAGCAGTACTTC.

This chain links TRBV20-1 with TRBJ2-7, with 8 bases aligning to TRBD2. V shed 6 bases and J 4 bases; nucleotides not matched to a gene: 11. CDR1 and CDR2 (germline): DFQATT, SNEGSKA (reference sequence). The CDR3 extends over 14 amino acids. The CDR3 DNA reads as TGCAGTGCGGGGACTAGTGCCTCGGTGTACGAGCAGTACTTC. This sequence encodes CSAGTSASVYEQYF.

In its sample, this clonotype was seen many times. V gene TRBV5-1 combines with J gene TRBJ1-2, with D hard to call. There are 13 residues in the CDR3. The germline V and J ends were trimmed by 0 bases and 2 bases, with 5 bases remaining between them. Germline lookup yields CDR1 SGHRS and CDR2 YFSETQ. CDR3 loop: CASSLDRNYGYTF. DNA of the CDR3: TGCGCCAGCAGCTTGGATCGGAACTATGGCTACACCTTC.

This clonotype was counted ten times or more. The chain joins TRBV9 to TRBJ2-1; TRBD2 agrees at 8 bases. V lost 0 bases and J lost 5; bases outside the gene matches: 4. This CDR3 region has 15 residues. CDR1 and CDR2 (germline): SGDLS, YYNGEE. The CDR3 DNA reads TGTGCCAGCAGCGTAGGAGGTAGCGGGGACAATGAGCAGTTCTTC. Its translation is CASSVGGSGDNEQFF.

This rearrangement joins TRBV4-1 to TRBJ2-1; no definite D call. Trimming took off 0 bases at V and 4 bases at J, with 4 bases between the two ends. There are 13 residues in the CDR3. The V gene's germline CDR1 is MGHRA and CDR2 YSYEKL. The CDR3: CASSQDLYNEQFF. The DNA of the CDR3 is TGCGCCAGCAGCCAAGATCTGTACAATGAGCAGTTCTTC.

This clonotype was found a few times. J is TRBJ2-1 and V is TRBV5-5; tentative D call: TRBD1 (7 bases). This CDR3 spans 15 amino acids. CDR1 is SGHKS and CDR2 is YYEKEE in the germline V gene (reference sequence). The germline V and J ends were trimmed by 6 bases and 0 bases, with 13 bases remaining between them. The CDR3 is CASIRGASSYNEQFF. CDR3 coding DNA: TGTGCCAGCATCAGGGGGGCGAGCTCCTACAATGAGCAGTTCTTC.

This clonotype was detected ten times or more. This chain connects TRBV5-5 to TRBJ2-3; the D is unclear. Germline-derived CDR1 and CDR2 are SGHKS and YYEKEE (reference sequence). CDR3 size: 12 residues. V was pared by 1 base and J by 6 bases, with 6 bases between. The CDR3 loop reads CASSLTADTQYF. CDR3 DNA: TGTGCCAGCAGCTTGACGGCTGATACGCAGTATTTT.

This clonotype was seen more than once but under ten times. This rearrangement joins TRBV28 to TRBJ1-2; 7 nucleotides match TRBD1. V was pared by 4 bases and J by 3 bases, with 8 bases of the junction left unmatched. The germline gives CDR1 MDHEN, CDR2 SYDVKM. This CDR3 has 15 residues. CDR3 protein: CASSWGQLGDYGYTF. The CDR3 DNA reads TGTGCCAGCAGTTGGGGACAGTTAGGGGACTATGGCTACACCTTC.

The rearrangement uses TRBV12-3 or TRBV12-4 and TRBJ2-1; TRBD1 aligns across 10 bases. The length of the CDR3 is 14 residues. The junction had 3 bases not matched to a gene; V was cut back by 3 bases and J by 7 bases. In DNA form, the CDR3 reads TGTGCCAGCAGTTTCTTGGGACAGGGGAATGAGCAGTTCTTC. This sequence encodes CASSFLGQGNEQFF.

This clonotype was recorded at least ten times. The V and J genes are TRBV5-4 and TRBJ2-7; the match to TRBD2 covers 11 bases. The V gene end was trimmed by 0 bases and the J gene end by 6 bases; junction bases not matched to a gene: 8. CDR1 SGHNT and CDR2 YYREEE come from the germline V gene (reference sequence). The CDR3 runs 16 residues. In nucleotides, the CDR3 is TGTGCCAGCAGCTTGGCTAATCTAGCGGGAGGATCCGAGCAGTACTTC. This translates into CASSLANLAGGSEQYF.

The V gene is TRBV6-4, the J gene TRBJ2-1, with 7 bases fitting TRBD1. The CDR3 covers 17 residues. The germline CDR1 and CDR2 sequences are MRHNA and SNTAGT. The J segment lost 2 bases and the V segment lost 1 base, leaving 8 bases of the junction unmatched. For the CDR3, the DNA is TGTGCCAGCAGTGACTTATTAGGGGGCGCAGCCTACAATGAGCAGTTCTTC. It specifies CASSDLLGGAAYNEQFF.

This clonotype has more than one count but fewer than ten. The V call is TRBV6-6, the J call TRBJ1-5; D remains ambiguous. The CDR3 runs to 13 residues. V was pared by 2 bases and J by 4 bases, with 6 bases between. The germline V gene encodes CDR1 MNHNY and CDR2 SVGAGI (reference sequence). CDR3 sequence: CASSYKQNQPQHF. DNA of the CDR3: TGTGCCAGCAGTTACAAGCAGAATCAGCCCCAGCATTTT.

In its sample, this clonotype was seen many times. The rearrangement joins TRBV7-9 to TRBJ2-6, with D maybe TRBD2 (5 bases). Germline assignment: CDR1 SEHNR and CDR2 FQNEAQ (reference sequence). This CDR3 comprises 15 residues. Between the trimmed V and J ends, which lost 6 bases and 1 base, there was a span of 10 bases. The CDR3 DNA sequence: TGTGCCAGCAGACCCCCGGGGTCTGGGGCCAACGTCCTGACTTTC. It translates to CASRPPGSGANVLTF. The full variable domain, completed using reference TRBV7-9 and TRBJ2-6, is DTGVSQNPRHKITKRGQNVTFRCDPISEHNRLYWYRQTLGQGPEFLTYFQNEAQLEKSRLLSDRFSAERPKGSFSTLEIQRTEQGDSAMYLCASRPPGSGANVLTFGAGSRLTVL.

This clonotype occurred a few times. The CDR3 coding sequence is TGTGCCAGCAGTTTTGCCCGGGCCTCTGGAAACACCATATATTTT. Residues: CASSFARASGNTIYF. The chain links TRBV12-3 or TRBV12-4 to TRBJ1-3, with unresolved D. The CDR3 extends over 15 amino acids. Trimming took off 3 bases at V and 0 bases at J, with 9 bases between the two ends.

This clonotype was counted a few times. This chain uses TRBV7-9 with TRBJ1-1, with unresolved D. Trimming pared 1 base from V and 8 bases from J, leaving 11 bases between. The CDR3 extends over 13 amino acids. Germline V lookup: CDR1 SEHNR, CDR2 FQNEAQ (reference sequence). CDR3 in DNA: TGTGCCAGCAGCTTAGGTACAGCCCAAGAAGCTTTCTTT. This translates into CASSLGTAQEAFF.

The table lists this clonotype with a few counts. This chain links TRBV5-5 with TRBJ2-2; perhaps TRBD2 as D (6 bases). The CDR3 length is 15 residues. The germline gives CDR1 SGHKS, CDR2 YYEKEE (reference sequence). V lost 4 bases, J lost 6 bases, and 16 bases lay in between. The CDR3 loop is CASSPAWWGAGELFF. DNA for the CDR3: TGTGCCAGCAGCCCTGCTTGGTGGGGGGCCGGGGAGCTGTTTTTT. The entire variable domain, with the rest obtained from reference TRBV5-5 and TRBJ2-2, is as follows: DAGVTQSPTHLIKTRGQQVTLRCSPISGHKSVSWYQQVLGQGPQFIFQYYEKEERGRGNFPDRFSARQFPNYSSELNVNALLLGDSALYLCASSPAWWGAGELFFGEGSRLTVL.

The V and J genes are TRBV7-9 and TRBJ1-6, with D possibly matching TRBD1 (6 bases). The CDR3 sequence is 13 residues long. Germline V lookup: CDR1 SEHNR, CDR2 FQNEAQ (reference sequence). With 5 bases removed from V and 8 bases from J, the gap between germline ends came to 10 bases. CDR3 DNA: TGTGCCAGCAGCACCGCAGGGGATTCACCCCTCCACTTT. It translates to CASSTAGDSPLHF.

This clonotype was found a few times. The rearrangement links TRBV5-4 to TRBJ2-1; 7 bases map to TRBD2. This CDR3 is 16 amino acids long. With V trimmed by 6 bases and J by 7 bases, 16 bases remained unmatched. The germline gives CDR1 SGHNT, CDR2 YYREEE (reference sequence). CDR3 nucleotide sequence: TGTGCCAGCACCTACGGGGGGTTCGGGCAGTCGAATGAGCAGTTCTTC. This encodes CASTYGGFGQSNEQFF. The full variable domain, rest sourced from reference TRBV5-4 and TRBJ2-1, is ETGVTQSPTHLIKTRGQQVTLRCSSQSGHNTVSWYQQALGQGPQFIFQYYREEENGRGNFPPRFSGLQFPNYSSELNVNALELDDSALYLCASTYGGFGQSNEQFFGPGTRLTVL.

The V gene is TRBV11-2, the J gene TRBJ2-3; possibly TRBD2 for D (6 bases). The CDR3 extends over 13 amino acids. Trimming cost V 7 bases and J 1 base, with 9 bases left between them. Germline V gene sequence: CDR1 SGHAT, CDR2 FQNNGV. CDR3 bases: TGTGCCAGCAACAGACTAGGCACAGATACGCAGTATTTT. Protein product: CASNRLGTDTQYF.

The J gene is TRBJ1-5, the V gene TRBV7-9; 7 nucleotides match TRBD1. After removal of 5 bases from V and 5 bases from J, the junction contained 6 bases not matched to a gene. This CDR3 spans 14 amino acids. Germline V gene sequence: CDR1 SEHNR, CDR2 FQNEAQ (reference sequence). CDR3: CASSSDRVDQPQHF. CDR3 nucleotide sequence: TGTGCCAGCAGCAGTGACAGGGTCGATCAGCCCCAGCATTTT.

The chain couples TRBV7-9 to TRBJ2-1, with 12 positions matching TRBD2. J lost 7 bases, V lost 3 bases, and 7 bases had no gene match. Germline assignment: CDR1 SEHNR and CDR2 FQNEAQ (reference sequence). CDR3 size: 16 residues. CDR3 region: CASSLASGGAMNEQFF. CDR3 in DNA: TGTGCCAGCAGCTTGGCTAGCGGGGGGGCGATGAATGAGCAGTTCTTC.